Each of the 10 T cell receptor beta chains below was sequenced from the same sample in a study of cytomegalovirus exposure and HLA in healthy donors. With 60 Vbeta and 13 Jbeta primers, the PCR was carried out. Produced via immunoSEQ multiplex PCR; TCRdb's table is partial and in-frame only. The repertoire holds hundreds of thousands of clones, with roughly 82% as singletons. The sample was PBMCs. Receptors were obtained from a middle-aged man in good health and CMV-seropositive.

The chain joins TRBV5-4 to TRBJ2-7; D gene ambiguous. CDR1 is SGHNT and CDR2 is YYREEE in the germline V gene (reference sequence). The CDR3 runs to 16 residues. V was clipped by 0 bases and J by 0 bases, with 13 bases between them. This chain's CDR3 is CASSLGPAWSSYEQYV. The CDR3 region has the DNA TGTGCCAGCAGCTTGGGCCCCGCCTGGAGCTCCTACGAGCAGTACGTC.

The CDR3, as DNA: TGTGCCAGCAGTTACAGGGGGTGGCCCCTTAACTATGGCTACACCTTC. It translates to CASSYRGWPLNYGYTF. V gene TRBV6-5 combines with J gene TRBJ1-2; D perhaps matches TRBD1 (6 bases). The CDR3 consists of 16 residues. Trimming pared 2 bases from V and 1 base from J, leaving 14 bases between. Germline CDR1 MNHEY, CDR2 SVGAGI.

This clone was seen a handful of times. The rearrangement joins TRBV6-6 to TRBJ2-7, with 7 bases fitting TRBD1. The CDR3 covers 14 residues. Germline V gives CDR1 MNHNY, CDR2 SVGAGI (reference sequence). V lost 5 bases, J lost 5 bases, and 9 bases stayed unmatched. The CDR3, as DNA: TGTGCCAGCAGTGTGACAGGGTTCGGCAACGAGCAGTACTTC. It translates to CASSVTGFGNEQYF.

The CDR3 protein is CASSYYKRGAKETQYF. The CDR3 bases are TGTGCCAGCAGTTATTATAAGCGGGGCGCCAAAGAGACCCAGTACTTC. The V gene is TRBV6-6, the J gene TRBJ2-5; 7 bases are a match to TRBD2. The CDR3 covers 16 residues. CDR1 and CDR2 (germline): MNHNY, SVGAGI (reference sequence). V lost 3 bases and J lost 3; bases outside the gene matches: 10.

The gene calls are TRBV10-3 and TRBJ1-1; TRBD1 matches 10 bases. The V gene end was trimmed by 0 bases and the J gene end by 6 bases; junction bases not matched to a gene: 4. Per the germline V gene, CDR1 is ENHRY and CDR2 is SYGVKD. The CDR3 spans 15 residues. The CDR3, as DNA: TGTGCCATCAGTGAGTCTGGACAGGGGGTCGCTGAAGCTTTCTTT. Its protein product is CAISESGQGVAEAFF.

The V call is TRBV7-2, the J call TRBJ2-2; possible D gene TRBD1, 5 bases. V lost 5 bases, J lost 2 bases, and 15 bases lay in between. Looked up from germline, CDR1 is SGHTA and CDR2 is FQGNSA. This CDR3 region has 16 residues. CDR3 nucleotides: TGTGCCAGCAGCCCGGTGGGGCTACCTAACACCGGGGAGCTGTTTTTT. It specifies CASSPVGLPNTGELFF.

Here the CDR3 reads CARLGTVVVDTQYF. CDR3 coding DNA: TGCGCCAGGCTGGGGACAGTGGTGGTGGATACGCAGTATTTT. The chain recombines TRBV10-1 with TRBJ2-3, with 7 bases lining up with TRBD1. V lost 9 bases, J lost 6 bases, and 12 bases stayed unmatched. The CDR3 extends over 14 amino acids. Germline CDR1 WNHNN, CDR2 SYGVQD (reference sequence).

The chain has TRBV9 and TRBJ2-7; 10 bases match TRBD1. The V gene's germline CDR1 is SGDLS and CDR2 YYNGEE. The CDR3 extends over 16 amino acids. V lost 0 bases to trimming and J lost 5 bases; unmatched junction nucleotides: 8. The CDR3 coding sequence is TGTGCCAGCAGCGTAGGCGCCGGGACAGGGGCCCACGAGCAGTACTTC. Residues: CASSVGAGTGAHEQYF.

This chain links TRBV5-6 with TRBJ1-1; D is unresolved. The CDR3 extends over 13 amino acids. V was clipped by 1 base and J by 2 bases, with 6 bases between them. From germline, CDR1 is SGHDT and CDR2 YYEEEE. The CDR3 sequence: CASSLRLNTEAFF. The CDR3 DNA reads TGTGCCAGCAGCTTGCGTCTCAACACTGAAGCTTTCTTT.

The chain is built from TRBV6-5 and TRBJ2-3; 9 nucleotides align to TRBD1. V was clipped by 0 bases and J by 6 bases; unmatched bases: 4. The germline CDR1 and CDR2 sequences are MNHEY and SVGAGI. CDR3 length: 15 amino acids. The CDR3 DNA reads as TGTGCCAGCAGTTACTCGACAGGGGGTGGGGATACGCAGTATTTT. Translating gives CASSYSTGGGDTQYF.